These T cell receptor beta chains were read from a single sample in a study of blood T cell repertoires in COVID-19. Profiled with immunoSEQ multiplex PCR; TCRdb holds only in-frame clones, not every one. The data hold fewer than 110,000 clones, with roughly 90% observed a single time. The sequenced sample consisted of peripheral blood. The receptors here all came from a woman older than 75 in a cohort sampled during active COVID-19. Both conserved end residues are part of each CDR3. D genes are given only for firm matches. The listing skips clone size in some rows; elsewhere it reads once, few, many or a size class.

j_gene | v_gene | d_gene | abundance | CDR3nt | CDR3aa
TRBJ2-1 | TRBV7-9 | TRBD1 | . | TGTGCCAGCAGCCTTACAGGGGGCTACAATGAGCAGTTCTTC | CASSLTGGYNEQFF
TRBJ2-1 | TRBV18 | TRBD2 | . | TGTGCCAGCTCGCCCTGGCCTAGCGGGGCCAATGAGCAGTTCTTC | CASSPWPSGANEQFF
TRBJ2-2 | TRBV30 | . | . | TGTGCCTGGAGGGAGGACACCGGGGAGCTGTTTTTT | CAWREDTGELFF
TRBJ2-3 | TRBV7-9 | TRBD1 | once | TGTGCCAGCAGCGCAACAGGGGCAGATACGCAGTATTTT | CASSATGADTQYF
TRBJ1-2 | TRBV19 | TRBD1 | . | TGTGCCAGTACTGACAGGGGAACGGAAGGCTACACCTTC | CASTDRGTEGYTF
TRBJ2-7 | TRBV7-9 | TRBD2 | few | TGTGCCAGCAGCTTAGGAACTAGCGGGAGGGACTACGAGCAGTACTTC | CASSLGTSGRDYEQYF
TRBJ2-7 | TRBV19 | . | . | TGTGCCAGTAGTATGGGAGGGGGGCCCTACGAGCAGTACTTC | CASSMGGGPYEQYF
TRBJ2-5 | TRBV15 | . | . | TGTGCCACCAGCAGTGAGGGAGGCGAGACCCAGTACTTC | CATSSEGGETQYF
TRBJ2-1 | TRBV7-3 | TRBD1 | once | TGTGCCAGCAGCTTACCCCGAGGGACAGGATCCAATGAGCAGTTCTTC | CASSLPRGTGSNEQFF
TRBJ2-1 | TRBV2 | TRBD1 | . | TGTGCCAGCAGCCAAACCACAGGGGGCCTGAACAATGAGCAGTTCTTC | CASSQTTGGLNNEQFF
TRBJ2-1 | TRBV6-2/TRBV6-3 | TRBD1 | . | TGTGCCAGCAGTTACGGAACAGGGGGACCCATTGATGAGCAGTTCTTC | CASSYGTGGPIDEQFF
TRBJ1-5 | TRBV19 | . | . | TGTGCCAGTAGTATTGACAGTAGCAATCAGCCCCAGCATTTT | CASSIDSSNQPQHF
TRBJ2-3 | TRBV24-1 | TRBD2 | . | TGTGCCACCAGTGATTGGGCGGGAGGAAACACAGATACGCAGTATTTT | CATSDWAGGNTDTQYF
TRBJ2-3 | TRBV28 | . | . | TGTGCCAGCAGTTTACCGGGAGTTGTTGCAGATACGCAGTATTTT | CASSLPGVVADTQYF
TRBJ2-2 | TRBV12-5 | TRBD2 | . | TGTGCTAGCGGACTAGCGGGGACGAACACCGGGGAGCTGTTTTTT | CASGLAGTNTGELFF
TRBJ2-5 | TRBV2 | TRBD2 | . | TGTGCCAGCAGCGGATTTACGAGGTTAGGGGAGGGATATGGAGACTTC | CASSGFTRLGEGYGDF
TRBJ2-1 | TRBV10-3 | . | . | TGTGCCATCAGGACAACTGGGCTCACCTACAATGAGCAGTTCTTC | CAIRTTGLTYNEQFF
TRBJ2-7 | TRBV2 | . | . | TGTGCCAGCAGTGGACCAACTTTGATACAGGCGGTCGAGCAGTACTTC | CASSGPTLIQAVEQYF
TRBJ1-5 | TRBV7-2 | . | . | TGTGCCAGCAGCTTTACAGGGAATAGCAATCAGCCCCAGCATTTT | CASSFTGNSNQPQHF
TRBJ2-1 | TRBV27 | . | . | TGTGCCAGCAGTTTCGGGGCGGGAACCCCCAATGAGCAGTTCTTC | CASSFGAGTPNEQFF
TRBJ2-5 | TRBV6-5 | TRBD2 | . | TGTGCCAGCAGGCCGGGAGGGCCAGAGACCCAGTACTTC | CASRPGGPETQYF
TRBJ2-2 | TRBV24-1 | TRBD2 | . | TGTGCCACCAGTGACCAGGGACTAGGGGGCGGGGAGCTGTTTTTT | CATSDQGLGGGELFF
TRBJ2-1 | TRBV6-6 | TRBD1 | . | TGTGCCAGCAGCCGGGGACAGGGGCAACTCAATGAGCAGTTCTTC | CASSRGQGQLNEQFF
TRBJ2-5 | TRBV2 | . | . | TGTGCCAGCAGTGATATTGAGACCCAGTACTTC | CASSDIETQYF
TRBJ1-6 | TRBV28 | TRBD1 | . | TGTGCCAGCAGTCTCGCGGGACAGGCAGCCAGGTCACCCCTCCACTTT | CASSLAGQAARSPLHF
TRBJ1-1 | TRBV29-1 | . | . | TGCAGCGTTGAACGGGGGTCAATGAACACTGAAGCTTTCTTT | CSVERGSMNTEAFF
TRBJ1-1 | TRBV30 | . | . | TGTGCCTGGACCCGACAGGTCCACACTGAAGCTTTCTTT | CAWTRQVHTEAFF
TRBJ1-1 | TRBV19 | TRBD1 | . | TGTGCCAGTAGTGGACAGGGAAACACTGAAGCTTTCTTT | CASSGQGNTEAFF
TRBJ1-1 | TRBV19 | . | . | TGTGCCAGTAGTATGGGGAGGGTCAGGGCAGAGGCTTTCTTT | CASSMGRVRAEAFF
TRBJ1-1 | TRBV14 | . | . | TGTGCCAGCAGCCAAGGGGGGGGCGGACGGAACACTGAAGCTTTCTTT | CASSQGGGGRNTEAFF
TRBJ2-3 | TRBV6-2/TRBV6-3 | TRBD2 | . | TGTGCCAGCAGTTACGCGGCCAGCGGGGGCCTTAGCACAGATACGCAGTATTTT | CASSYAASGGLSTDTQYF
TRBJ2-5 | TRBV5-4 | . | . | TGTGCCAGCAGCTTGACGACTTCATCCTTAGAGACCCAGTACTTC | CASSLTTSSLETQYF
TRBJ2-5 | TRBV5-1 | TRBD1 | . | TGCGCCAGCAGCCGGGGACAGGGCTACCAAGAGACCCAGTACTTC | CASSRGQGYQETQYF
TRBJ1-5 | TRBV6-1 | . | . | TGTGCCAGCAGTGAATTAAGAGGAAATCAGCCCCAGCATTTT | CASSELRGNQPQHF
TRBJ2-3 | TRBV3-1/TRBV3-2 | . | once | TGTGCCAGCAGCCAAGCCGAGGTAGCTACGTATTTT | CASSQAEVATYF
TRBJ2-3 | TRBV19 | . | . | TGTGCCAGTAGTAAAGGGGACACAGATACGCAGTATTTT | CASSKGDTDTQYF
TRBJ1-2 | TRBV10-1 | . | . | TGCGCCAGCAGTTTTGACGGGGGTTTCGGCTACACCTTC | CASSFDGGFGYTF
TRBJ1-3 | TRBV30 | . | once | TGTGCCCTCACAGTGAACTCTGGAAACACCATATATTTT | CALTVNSGNTIYF
TRBJ2-6 | TRBV2 | . | . | TGTGCCAGCAACGTACAGGAAGCTGGGGCCAACGTCCTGACTTTC | CASNVQEAGANVLTF
TRBJ1-4 | TRBV5-1 | . | . | TGCGCCAGCAGTTTCGCCGGGGCTAATGAAAAACTGTTTTTT | CASSFAGANEKLFF
TRBJ1-1 | TRBV14 | . | . | TGTGCCAGCAGCCCTCCCGGGACACCTAACACTGAAGCTTTCTTT | CASSPPGTPNTEAFF
TRBJ1-6 | TRBV18 | . | . | TGTGCCAGCTCACCATTTTGGGACACTTATAATTCACCCCTCCACTTT | CASSPFWDTYNSPLHF
TRBJ2-7 | TRBV12-2 | . | . | TGTGCAAGTCGCTGTGGACTAGCCGGTAGCTACGAGCAGTACTTC | CASRCGLAGSYEQYF
TRBJ2-3 | TRBV5-4 | TRBD2 | . | TGTGCCAGCAGCCCCCGGGAGCGGGGACGAATTGGGGATACGCAGTATTTT | CASSPRERGRIGDTQYF
TRBJ1-1 | TRBV6-4 | TRBD1 | . | TGTGCCAGCAGTGACTCGAACAGGGGGCACACTGAAGCTTTCTTT | CASSDSNRGHTEAFF
TRBJ2-5 | TRBV7-2 | . | once | TGTGCCAGCAGCTTACGGTGGGGGCTTTCGAAGCCCCAAGAGACCCAGTACTTC | CASSLRWGLSKPQETQYF
TRBJ1-1 | TRBV6-2/TRBV6-3 | . | . | TGTGCCAGCAGTTACTCCCAAATGAACACTGAAGCTTTCTTT | CASSYSQMNTEAFF